A single sample gave rise to the 3 T cell receptor beta chains below, sequenced in a study of T cells after yellow fever vaccination. TCRdb passed the 5' RACE reads through MiXCR, listing each CDR3 protein once. The data contain about 63,000 distinct CDR3 sequences, about 7% of them singletons. The input for sequencing was CD8+ T cells sorted from PBMCs, taken 15 days after the yellow fever booster vaccination. These receptors all come from a man aged 25-40 years who received the YFV17D yellow fever vaccine.

This clonotype was found many times. The rearrangement joins TRBV2 to TRBJ2-1; 8 nucleotides match TRBD2. Germline V gene data show CDR1 as SNHLY and CDR2 as FYNNEI. Trimming at V came to 11 bases and at J to 4 bases, leaving 7 bases not matched to a gene. This CDR3 has 13 residues. The CDR3 loop reads CAQAGASYNEQFF. The CDR3 nucleotides are TGTGCCCAAGCGGGGGCCTCGTACAATGAGCAGTTCTTC. Full variable domain (remainder filled in from reference TRBV2 and TRBJ2-1): EPEVTQTPSHQVTQMGQEVILRCVPISNHLYFYWYRQILGQKVEFLVSFYNNEISEKSEIFDDQFSVERPDGSNFTLKIRSTKLEDSAMYFCAQAGASYNEQFFGPGTRLTVL.

This clonotype has a handful of counts. V and J are TRBV9 and TRBJ2-7; TRBD1 agrees at 10 bases. The CDR3 covers 17 residues. In germline, CDR1 is SGDLS, CDR2 YYNGEE. J was trimmed by 4 bases and V by 4 bases; bases with no gene match: 14. CDR3 protein: CASSPKPWTGGRYEQYF. DNA for the CDR3: TGTGCCAGCAGCCCCAAACCTTGGACAGGGGGAAGGTACGAGCAGTACTTC. Using reference TRBV9 and TRBJ2-7 for the parts outside the CDR3, the full variable domain is DSGVTQTPKHLITATGQRVTLRCSPRSGDLSVYWYQQSLDQGLQFLIQYYNGEERAKGNILERFSAQQFPDLHSELNLSSLELGDSALYFCASSPKPWTGGRYEQYFGPGTRLTVT.

In its sample, this clonotype was seen many times. The chain employs TRBV12-3 or TRBV12-4 and TRBJ2-7; no definite D call. Trimming removed 6 bases at V and 3 bases at J, with 12 bases between. This CDR3 spans 13 amino acids. The CDR3 DNA reads as TGTGCCAGCAGCCCCCCAGCCAGCTACGAGCAGTACTTC. Protein product: CASSPPASYEQYF.